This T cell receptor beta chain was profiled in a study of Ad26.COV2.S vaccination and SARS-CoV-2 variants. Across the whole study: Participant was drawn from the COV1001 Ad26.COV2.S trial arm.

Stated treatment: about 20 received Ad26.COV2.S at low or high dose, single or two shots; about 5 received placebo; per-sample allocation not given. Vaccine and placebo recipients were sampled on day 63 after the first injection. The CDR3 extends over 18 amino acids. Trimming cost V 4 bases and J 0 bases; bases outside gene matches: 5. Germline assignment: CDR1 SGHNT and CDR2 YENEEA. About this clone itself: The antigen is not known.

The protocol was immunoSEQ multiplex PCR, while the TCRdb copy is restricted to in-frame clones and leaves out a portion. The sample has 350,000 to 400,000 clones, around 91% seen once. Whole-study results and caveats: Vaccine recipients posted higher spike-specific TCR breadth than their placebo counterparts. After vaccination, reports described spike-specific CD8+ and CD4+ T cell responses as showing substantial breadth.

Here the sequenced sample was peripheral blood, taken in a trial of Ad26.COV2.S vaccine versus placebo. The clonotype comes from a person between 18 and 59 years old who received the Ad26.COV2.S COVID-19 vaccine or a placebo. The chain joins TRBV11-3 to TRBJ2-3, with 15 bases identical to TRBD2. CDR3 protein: CASSYGTSGRKSTDTQYF. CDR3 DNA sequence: TGTGCCAGCAGCTACGGGACTAGCGGGAGGAAGAGCACAGATACGCAGTATTTT.